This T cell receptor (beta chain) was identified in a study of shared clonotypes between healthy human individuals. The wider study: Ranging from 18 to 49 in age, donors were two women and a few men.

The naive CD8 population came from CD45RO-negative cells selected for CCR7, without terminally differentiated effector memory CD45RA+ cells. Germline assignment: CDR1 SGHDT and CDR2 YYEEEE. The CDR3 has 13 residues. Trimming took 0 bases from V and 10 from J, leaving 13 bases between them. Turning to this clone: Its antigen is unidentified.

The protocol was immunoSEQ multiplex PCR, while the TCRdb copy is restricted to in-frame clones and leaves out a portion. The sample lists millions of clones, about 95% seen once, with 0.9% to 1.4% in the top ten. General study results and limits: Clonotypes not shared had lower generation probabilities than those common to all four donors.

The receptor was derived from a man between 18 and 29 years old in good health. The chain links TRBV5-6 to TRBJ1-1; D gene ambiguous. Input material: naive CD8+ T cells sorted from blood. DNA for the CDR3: TGTGCCAGCAGCTTGGACTCGGTGGGTCGAGCTTTCTTT. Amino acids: CASSLDSVGRAFF.